One T cell receptor beta chain is described in this entry. It lacks a known antigen. No much larger clonotype is one base removed from it; base qualities were not supplied. The trim is 6 bases for V and 4 bases for J, with a gap of 17 bases between the germline ends. The CDR3 starts with the cysteine, ends with the phenylalanine, and has 15 residues. Only the CDR3 DNA stays, 45 bases, in frame from base 1. As encoded in the germline V gene, CDR1 is MDHEN while CDR2 is SYDVKM. Every donor in the study was a healthy Caucasian. Three pairs of female monozygotic twins, all aged roughly 18 to 30 years, made up the twin cohort. Positive isolation kits from Invitrogen were used to isolate CD4+ and CD8+ T cell populations. These data originate in a study of identical twins (dated by TCRdb to the mid-2010s). Study-level background: To test whether fetal clonotypes persist, the study used deep sequencing on TCR alpha and beta repertoires from monozygotic twins, unrelated adults of various ages, and cord blood. Replicate twin experiments were performed at different times using different library preparation protocols to rule out contamination. General conclusions and limits of the study: Excess twin sharing in beta out-of-frame sequences was weaker because fewer shared sequences lowered the signal-to-noise ratio. Because the same donors could not be followed over many years, the conclusions depended on cross-sectional statistical analysis. In monozygotic twins, recombination models systematically underestimated out-of-frame TCR alpha sharing, but the models matched the sharing seen between unrelated individuals. Invariant T cells such as MAIT and iNKT could partly confound zero-insertion analyses, although diverse VJ usage argued against such confounding for most clonotypes. Fewer insertions were carried by abundant cord blood beta clonotypes, a similar but weaker trend appeared in young adult naive repertoires, and no such trend appeared in memory repertoires. Out-of-frame TCR alpha sequences shared between twins showed an excess of low generation-probability sequences compared with coincidental sharing between unrelated individuals.

Library preparation was by 5' RACE. The data were produced on an Illumina HiSeq 2000. A universal primer binding site was added through template switching, and the final cDNA carried a unique molecular identifier so that TCR cDNA molecules could be counted accurately. Specific primers in the conserved constant-segment region were used to synthesize first-strand cDNA for the TCR alpha and beta chains. To control for contamination, each cDNA library was double barcoded with a SMART-Mk sample barcode plus Illumina barcodes. Two successive PCR steps introduced TruSeq adapter sequences along with Illumina sample barcodes. The Illumina HiSeq platform was used with custom primers to sequence TCR alpha and beta cDNA libraries. Per the original workflow: Unique molecular identifiers were extracted from raw reads with MiGEC, and CDR3 positions were determined with MiXCR. Recombination models were inferred per individual with the repgenHMM and IGoR tools using an EM algorithm. The analysis of shared clonotypes was done with the tcR package in R, with sharing normalized by the product of cloneset sizes. To study raw recombination without the effects of thymic and clonal selection, out-of-frame nonproductive sequences were analyzed. TCRdb trimmed public reads at Q25 via fastp, called clones via MiXCR and kept in-frame beta chains. Merged by CDR3 protein, the rows form single entries marked with the most common genes and DNA. TCRdb, rather than the study authors, made the V and J calls. Here the sample has hundreds of thousands of distinct CDR3 sequences; 6% to 8% occur a single time. The ten largest clones add up to under 6% of the sample.

These data were also filed under a second study, of yellow fever vaccine responses in identical twins. Per the second study: According to the authors, the vaccine-induced T cell response in identical twins seemed to be partly convergent and partly specific to each individual. In identical twins, the study followed T cell clones that responded to the vaccine with precision.

The sequence was collected from a woman under 30 in good health. The chain was built from TRBV28 and TRBJ2-3; TRBD2 is a weak D gene call, 5 bases matching. Sequencing was done on a sample of CD8+ T cells sorted from blood. The encoded CDR3 is CASSPGLSTSDTQYF. In nucleotide form, the sequence is TGTGCCAGCAGCCCTGGACTGTCCACCTCAGATACGCAGTATTTT. Extended through the reference TRBV28 and TRBJ2-3 proteins, this CDR3 yields the full variable domain: DVKVTQSSRYLVKRTGEKVFLECVQDMDHENMFWYRQDPGLGLRLIYFSYDVKMKEKGDIPEGYSVSREKKERFSLILESASTNQTSMYLCASSPGLSTSDTQYFGPGTRLTVL.